The present T cell receptor (beta chain) was sequenced within a study of cytomegalovirus exposure and HLA in healthy donors. Whole-study context: Among several hundred genotyped donors, around 80% fell in the Caucasian-associated ancestry cluster. Study results and limitations: For TCR beta chains, V- and J-gene trimming was later linked to a missense DCLRE1C variant. Segments of the TCR beta V type were, in most cases, productive about 90% or about 30% of the time in an earlier analysis. Cytomegalovirus-associated status was assigned to about 160 TCR beta chains.

A multiplex PCR was run with 60 Vbeta primers and 13 Jbeta primers. Assay: immunoSEQ multiplex PCR; the TCRdb copy retains only in-frame clones and omits some. Seen here are under 200,000 clones, approximately 83% observed once, and the top ten hold about 9.3%. Germline V gene lookup returns CDR1 MGHRA and CDR2 YSYEKL. The V and J ends lost 0 bases and 7 bases respectively, with 15 bases between them. The CDR3 extends over 15 amino acids. This clone was detected a few times. Its antigen is unknown. The V gene is TRBV4-1, the J gene TRBJ1-2, with D maybe TRBD1 (6 bases). This TCR derives from a man younger than 35 in good health and CMV-seropositive. The sequenced material came from PBMCs. For the CDR3, the DNA is TGCGCCAGCAGCCAAGAGGTCACAGGGAGTAGTGGCTACACCTTC. Protein: CASSQEVTGSSGYTF.